The sequence of this TCR beta chain was determined in a study of cytomegalovirus exposure and HLA in healthy donors. Looking at the study overall: Around 81% of a few hundred genotyped donors fell in the Caucasian-associated ancestry cluster.

It was with 60 Vbeta and 13 Jbeta primers that the PCR ran. The protocol was immunoSEQ multiplex PCR, while the TCRdb copy is restricted to in-frame clones and leaves out a portion. Here the sample spans roughly 150,000 clones, roughly three quarters being singletons. This clone has just a few counts. Nominally healthy donors were sampled, though unrecorded immune exposures were likely. CDR1 is SGHAT and CDR2 is FQNNGV in the germline V gene. The CDR3 is made up of 15 amino acids. The junction had 5 bases not matched to a gene; V was cut back by 0 bases and J by 7 bases. The sequenced material came from PBMCs. The chain employs TRBV11-2 and TRBJ2-7; 11 nucleotides agree with TRBD1. This receptor was taken from a woman under 40 in good health and CMV-seronegative. CDR3 in DNA: TGTGCCAGCAGCTTAGATGGGACAGGGGGTAGGGAGCAGTACTTC. Its translation is CASSLDGTGGREQYF.